This TCR beta chain was sequenced during a study of CD8+CD57+ T cells in acquired aplastic anemia. Overall study: The average for DNA from sorted CD4+ and CD8+ cells was 3 to 4 ug.

Study observations and caveats: A set of about 28 CD8+ CDR3 sequences was shared between patients and controls, and these sequences appeared highly expressed in patients. Levels of CD8+ Simpson's diversity were not significantly distinct in patients versus controls.

According to the study, genomic DNA was the template for TCR beta VDJ and CDR3 profiling. MiXCR, run by TCRdb on the reads, gives a single entry per CDR3 protein. The sample has over 150,000 distinct CDR3 sequences, 40% to 65% seen once. For sequencing, patients were chosen who had shown expansion of CD8+CD57+ cells by flow cytometry. This clonotype was counted once. Its antigen is not known. Sequenced material: sorted CD4+, CD8+, or CD8+CD57+ T cells (not recorded which) from PBMCs. The TCR originated in a human donor with aplastic anemia.

CDR3 sequence: CASSFEPQGANYGYTF. CDR3 DNA: TGTGCCAGCAGTTTTGAGCCACAGGGGGCTAACTATGGCTACACCTTC. The chain uses TRBV12-3 or TRBV12-4 and TRBJ1-2, with TRBD1 matching over 8 bases. V dropped 3 bases and J dropped 0; count of bases not matched to a gene: 6. The CDR3 runs to 16 residues.